This is a list of T cell receptor beta chains from one sample in a study of blood T cell repertoires in COVID-19. TCRdb's copy holds only in-frame clones and misses some; the assay was immunoSEQ multiplex PCR. This sample has around 700,000 clones, with around 89% found just once. Sequencing was performed on peripheral blood. The receptors were gathered from a young woman with acute or convalescent COVID-19. The CDR3 runs from the conserved cysteine through the conserved F or W. The D gene is left open where the match is weak. Clone size is not always given. Where it is, it says once, few, many or a class for expanded clones.

D gene: TRBD1
CDR3 length: 14
clone size: NA
J gene: TRBJ2-7
V gene: TRBV5-1
CDR3 DNA: TGCGCCAGCAGCTTGGCAGGGGGCGCGGGCGAGCAGTACTTC
CDR3 protein: CASSLAGGAGEQYF

D gene: NA
CDR3 length: 16
clone size: NA
J gene: TRBJ2-5
V gene: TRBV4-2
CDR3 DNA: TGTGCCAGCAGCCAAGATGAAGGGGGGACAGTAGGGACCCAGTACTTC
CDR3 protein: CASSQDEGGTVGTQYF

D gene: TRBD1
CDR3 length: 15
clone size: few
J gene: TRBJ1-6
V gene: TRBV5-8
CDR3 DNA: TGTGCCAGCAGCTTGGGGGGACAGGGTTGGTCACCCCTCCACTTT
CDR3 protein: CASSLGGQGWSPLHF

D gene: NA
CDR3 length: 14
clone size: NA
J gene: TRBJ2-7
V gene: TRBV9
CDR3 DNA: TGTGCCAGCAGCGCCGGACTGACACCTTACGAGCAGTACTTC
CDR3 protein: CASSAGLTPYEQYF

D gene: TRBD1
CDR3 length: 18
clone size: NA
J gene: TRBJ1-5
V gene: TRBV6-4
CDR3 DNA: TGTGCCAGCAGTGAAAGGGGACCCCAGGGGGTGGGCAATCAGCCCCAGCATTTT
CDR3 protein: CASSERGPQGVGNQPQHF

D gene: NA
CDR3 length: 15
clone size: NA
J gene: TRBJ1-1
V gene: TRBV5-1
CDR3 DNA: TGCGCCAGCAGCTTGGCCGAAGGCGGAGGCACTGAAGCTTTCTTT
CDR3 protein: CASSLAEGGGTEAFF

D gene: NA
CDR3 length: 15
clone size: NA
J gene: TRBJ1-1
V gene: TRBV5-1
CDR3 DNA: TGCGCCAGCAGCCCGGTAACAGGGTTGAACACTGAAGCTTTCTTT
CDR3 protein: CASSPVTGLNTEAFF

D gene: TRBD1
CDR3 length: 15
clone size: NA
J gene: TRBJ2-1
V gene: TRBV10-3
CDR3 DNA: TGTGCCATCTCCTGGACAGGGACGAGCTACAATGAGCAGTTCTTC
CDR3 protein: CAISWTGTSYNEQFF

D gene: TRBD1
CDR3 length: 15
clone size: NA
J gene: TRBJ2-2
V gene: TRBV9
CDR3 DNA: TGTGCCAGCAGCGTTGCCCGACAGGGGATAGGGGAGCTGTTTTTT
CDR3 protein: CASSVARQGIGELFF

D gene: NA
CDR3 length: 19
clone size: few
J gene: TRBJ1-6
V gene: TRBV27
CDR3 DNA: TGTGCCAGCAGTTTATCGATTGTCCCGGGTGGACACAATAATTCACCCCTCCACTTT
CDR3 protein: CASSLSIVPGGHNNSPLHF

D gene: NA
CDR3 length: 15
clone size: NA
J gene: TRBJ1-2
V gene: TRBV19
CDR3 DNA: TGTGCCAGTCGGCCCCCTGGGGGGACCCTTATCGGCTACACCTTC
CDR3 protein: CASRPPGGTLIGYTF

D gene: TRBD1
CDR3 length: 15
clone size: NA
J gene: TRBJ1-2
V gene: TRBV9
CDR3 DNA: TGTGCCAGCAGCGAGGGGGGACAGGACGGCTATGGCTACACCTTC
CDR3 protein: CASSEGGQDGYGYTF

D gene: TRBD1
CDR3 length: 16
clone size: NA
J gene: TRBJ2-7
V gene: TRBV13
CDR3 DNA: TGTGCCAGCAGCTCAACAGGACAGGGGGCAAGGTACGAGCAGTACTTC
CDR3 protein: CASSSTGQGARYEQYF

D gene: NA
CDR3 length: 19
clone size: NA
J gene: TRBJ2-4
V gene: TRBV21-1
CDR3 DNA: TGTGCCAGCAGCAAAATCCCGGACTCAGATTCCTTAGCCAAAAACATTCAGTACTTC
CDR3 protein: CASSKIPDSDSLAKNIQYF

D gene: NA
CDR3 length: 14
clone size: NA
J gene: TRBJ2-2
V gene: TRBV7-2
CDR3 DNA: TGTGCCAGCAGCTTACCTCAGTACACCGGGGAGCTGTTTTTT
CDR3 protein: CASSLPQYTGELFF

D gene: TRBD2
CDR3 length: 16
clone size: NA
J gene: TRBJ2-3
V gene: TRBV4-1
CDR3 DNA: TGCGCCAGCAGCCAGAGTAGCGGGGGGGCCGCAGATACGCAGTATTTT
CDR3 protein: CASSQSSGGAADTQYF

D gene: NA
CDR3 length: 14
clone size: NA
J gene: TRBJ1-6
V gene: TRBV19
CDR3 DNA: TGTGCCAGTAGTATAGGGGCAGGGGACTCACCCCTCCACTTT
CDR3 protein: CASSIGAGDSPLHF

D gene: NA
CDR3 length: 14
clone size: NA
J gene: TRBJ1-6
V gene: TRBV7-9
CDR3 DNA: TGTGCCAGCAGCAGGACAGCCGATAATTCACCCCTCCACTTT
CDR3 protein: CASSRTADNSPLHF

D gene: NA
CDR3 length: 16
clone size: NA
J gene: TRBJ1-3
V gene: TRBV7-9
CDR3 DNA: TGTGCCAGCAGCTTAGGTACAGGTTCAGAAGGAAACACCATATATTTT
CDR3 protein: CASSLGTGSEGNTIYF

D gene: TRBD1
CDR3 length: 14
clone size: NA
J gene: TRBJ1-1
V gene: TRBV9
CDR3 DNA: TGTGCCAGCAGCGCCCGACAGGGGACCACTGAAGCTTTCTTT
CDR3 protein: CASSARQGTTEAFF

D gene: NA
CDR3 length: 14
clone size: NA
J gene: TRBJ1-1
V gene: TRBV18
CDR3 DNA: TGTGCCAGCTTCGGGAACAGGGTGGGTACTGAAGCTTTCTTT
CDR3 protein: CASFGNRVGTEAFF

D gene: NA
CDR3 length: 11
clone size: NA
J gene: TRBJ2-3
V gene: TRBV24-1
CDR3 DNA: TGTGCCACTGCACAGGTAGATACGCAGTATTTT
CDR3 protein: CATAQVDTQYF

D gene: NA
CDR3 length: 14
clone size: NA
J gene: TRBJ2-3
V gene: TRBV29-1
CDR3 DNA: TGCAGCTCGGGCGGGGGACAGAGCACAGATACGCAGTATTTT
CDR3 protein: CSSGGGQSTDTQYF

D gene: NA
CDR3 length: 10
clone size: NA
J gene: TRBJ2-1
V gene: TRBV10-1
CDR3 DNA: TGCGCCACCCCTAGTGATGAGCAGTTCTTC
CDR3 protein: CATPSDEQFF

D gene: TRBD1
CDR3 length: 13
clone size: NA
J gene: TRBJ1-2
V gene: TRBV12-3/TRBV12-4
CDR3 DNA: TGTGCCAGCAGGGGACAGGCATTCTATGGCTACACCTTC
CDR3 protein: CASRGQAFYGYTF

D gene: NA
CDR3 length: 16
clone size: NA
J gene: TRBJ2-7
V gene: TRBV7-2
CDR3 DNA: TGTGCCAGCAGCTTAAAATTTAGGACTTCGGGCTACGAGCAGTACTTC
CDR3 protein: CASSLKFRTSGYEQYF

D gene: TRBD2
CDR3 length: 15
clone size: NA
J gene: TRBJ2-3
V gene: TRBV6-5
CDR3 DNA: TGTGCCAGTAAAAGCGGGGGCACTAGCACAGATACGCAGTATTTT
CDR3 protein: CASKSGGTSTDTQYF

D gene: TRBD1
CDR3 length: 13
clone size: NA
J gene: TRBJ2-4
V gene: TRBV29-1
CDR3 DNA: TGCAGCGTTTCGGGACAGGGGGCAAACATTCAGTACTTC
CDR3 protein: CSVSGQGANIQYF

D gene: NA
CDR3 length: 17
clone size: NA
J gene: TRBJ1-3
V gene: TRBV4-1
CDR3 DNA: TGCGCCAGCAGCCAAGACCCGGGTGAGGCAGGGGGAAACACCATATATTTT
CDR3 protein: CASSQDPGEAGGNTIYF

D gene: NA
CDR3 length: 12
clone size: NA
J gene: TRBJ1-2
V gene: TRBV6-5
CDR3 DNA: TGTGCCAGCAGCCTCCAGGGGTTTGGCTACACCTTC
CDR3 protein: CASSLQGFGYTF

D gene: TRBD1
CDR3 length: 14
clone size: once
J gene: TRBJ1-2
V gene: TRBV4-3
CDR3 DNA: TGCGCCAGCAGCCAAGGTACAGGGGACTATGGCTACACCTTC
CDR3 protein: CASSQGTGDYGYTF

D gene: TRBD1
CDR3 length: 15
clone size: NA
J gene: TRBJ2-1
V gene: TRBV24-1
CDR3 DNA: TGTGCCACCAGTGATTGGGGACAGGAGGGCAATGAGCAGTTCTTC
CDR3 protein: CATSDWGQEGNEQFF

D gene: TRBD1
CDR3 length: 18
clone size: NA
J gene: TRBJ1-2
V gene: TRBV7-9
CDR3 DNA: TGTGCCAGCAGCCCAAGGAGGAGGACAGGGGATCCCAACTATGGCTACACCTTC
CDR3 protein: CASSPRRRTGDPNYGYTF

D gene: NA
CDR3 length: 16
clone size: NA
J gene: TRBJ1-5
V gene: TRBV11-2
CDR3 DNA: TGTGCCAGCAGCTTAGACTCAGGGCTTAGCAATCAGCCCCAGCATTTT
CDR3 protein: CASSLDSGLSNQPQHF

D gene: NA
CDR3 length: 15
clone size: few
J gene: TRBJ1-4
V gene: TRBV19
CDR3 DNA: TGTGCCAGTAGTATTCGAGGGTTGGAGAATGAAAAACTGTTTTTT
CDR3 protein: CASSIRGLENEKLFF

D gene: NA
CDR3 length: 14
clone size: NA
J gene: TRBJ2-2
V gene: TRBV11-2
CDR3 DNA: TGTGCCAGCACCTTAAATACGAACACCGGGGAGCTGTTTTTT
CDR3 protein: CASTLNTNTGELFF

D gene: NA
CDR3 length: 18
clone size: NA
J gene: TRBJ2-6
V gene: TRBV18
CDR3 DNA: TGTGCCAGCCCCCCGAGAGAGGGTGGTCGCTCTGGGGCCAACGTCCTGACTTTC
CDR3 protein: CASPPREGGRSGANVLTF

D gene: TRBD1
CDR3 length: 16
clone size: once
J gene: TRBJ1-1
V gene: TRBV15
CDR3 DNA: TGTGCCACCAGCAGAGTTGACAGGGGCGGACAGACTGAAGCTTTCTTT
CDR3 protein: CATSRVDRGGQTEAFF

D gene: NA
CDR3 length: 13
clone size: NA
J gene: TRBJ2-2
V gene: TRBV24-1
CDR3 DNA: TGTGCCACCAAGGGGCCGAACACCGGGGAGCTGTTTTTT
CDR3 protein: CATKGPNTGELFF

D gene: TRBD2
CDR3 length: 16
clone size: NA
J gene: TRBJ2-3
V gene: TRBV7-3
CDR3 DNA: TGTGCCAGCAGCTTACAGGCGGGGGGTATAACAGATACGCAGTATTTT
CDR3 protein: CASSLQAGGITDTQYF

D gene: NA
CDR3 length: 14
clone size: NA
J gene: TRBJ2-7
V gene: TRBV28
CDR3 DNA: TGTGCCAGCAGTCGGTTCGCGGCCTCCTACGAGCAGTACTTC
CDR3 protein: CASSRFAASYEQYF

D gene: NA
CDR3 length: 14
clone size: NA
J gene: TRBJ1-6
V gene: TRBV6-5
CDR3 DNA: TGTGCCAGCATAGGGGCCCTCTCTTCTTCACCCCTCCACTTT
CDR3 protein: CASIGALSSSPLHF

D gene: NA
CDR3 length: 13
clone size: NA
J gene: TRBJ1-5
V gene: TRBV6-5
CDR3 DNA: TGTGCCAGCAGTTACGCTCAGTATCAGCCCCAGCATTTT
CDR3 protein: CASSYAQYQPQHF

D gene: NA
CDR3 length: 11
clone size: NA
J gene: TRBJ1-2
V gene: TRBV20-1
CDR3 DNA: TGCAGTGCTTCAAACAGCTATGGCTACACCTTC
CDR3 protein: CSASNSYGYTF

D gene: NA
CDR3 length: 17
clone size: NA
J gene: TRBJ1-6
V gene: TRBV11-2
CDR3 DNA: TGTGCCAGCAGCTTAACGATCTCGGTAGGGAGAAATTCACCCCTCCACTTT
CDR3 protein: CASSLTISVGRNSPLHF

D gene: NA
CDR3 length: 16
clone size: NA
J gene: TRBJ1-5
V gene: TRBV7-6
CDR3 DNA: TGTGCCAGCAGCTCCTCGAACCTCCAGGGGATACAGCCCCAGCATTTT
CDR3 protein: CASSSSNLQGIQPQHF

D gene: NA
CDR3 length: 15
clone size: NA
J gene: TRBJ1-4
V gene: TRBV5-4
CDR3 DNA: TGTGCCAGCAGCTTTGCGCAACAGACTAATGAAAAACTGTTTTTT
CDR3 protein: CASSFAQQTNEKLFF

D gene: NA
CDR3 length: 16
clone size: NA
J gene: TRBJ2-1
V gene: TRBV6-5
CDR3 DNA: TGTGCCAGCAGTTACTCGGCGGCGAGCTCCTACAATGAGCAGTTCTTC
CDR3 protein: CASSYSAASSYNEQFF